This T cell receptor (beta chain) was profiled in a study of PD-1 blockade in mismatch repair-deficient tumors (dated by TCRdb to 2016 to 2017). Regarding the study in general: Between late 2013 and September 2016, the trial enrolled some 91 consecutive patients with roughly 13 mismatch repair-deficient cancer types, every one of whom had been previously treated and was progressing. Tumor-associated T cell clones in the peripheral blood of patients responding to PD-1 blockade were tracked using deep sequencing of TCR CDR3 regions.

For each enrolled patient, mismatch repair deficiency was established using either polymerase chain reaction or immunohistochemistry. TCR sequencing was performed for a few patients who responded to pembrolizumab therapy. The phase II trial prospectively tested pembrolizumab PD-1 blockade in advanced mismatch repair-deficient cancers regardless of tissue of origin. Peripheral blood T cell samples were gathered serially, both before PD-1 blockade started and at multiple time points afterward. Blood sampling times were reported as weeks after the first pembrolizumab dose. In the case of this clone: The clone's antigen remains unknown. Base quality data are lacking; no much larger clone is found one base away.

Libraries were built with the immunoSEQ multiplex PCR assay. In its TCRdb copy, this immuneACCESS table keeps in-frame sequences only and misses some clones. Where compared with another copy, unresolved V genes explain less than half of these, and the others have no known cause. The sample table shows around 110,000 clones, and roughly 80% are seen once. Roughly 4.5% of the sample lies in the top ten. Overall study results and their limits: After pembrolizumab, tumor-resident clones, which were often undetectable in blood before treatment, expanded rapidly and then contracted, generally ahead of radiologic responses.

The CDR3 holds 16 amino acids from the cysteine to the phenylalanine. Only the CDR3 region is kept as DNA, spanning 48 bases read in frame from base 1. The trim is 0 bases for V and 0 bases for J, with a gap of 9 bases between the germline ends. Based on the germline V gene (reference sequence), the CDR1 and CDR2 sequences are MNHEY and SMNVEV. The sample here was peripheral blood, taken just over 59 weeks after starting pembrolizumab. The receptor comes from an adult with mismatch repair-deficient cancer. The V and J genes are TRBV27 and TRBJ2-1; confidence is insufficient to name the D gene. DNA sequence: TGTGCCAGCAGTTTATCCCAGGTGAGCTCCTACAATGAGCAGTTCTTC. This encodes CASSLSQVSSYNEQFF.